The 32 T cell receptor beta chains given below trace back to one sample, sequenced in a study of CD4 T cell repertoires in COVID-19. The data were produced by immunoSEQ multiplex PCR, yet TCRdb's version contains in-frame clones alone and is incomplete. Of 60,000 to 90,000 clones listed, roughly 85% are singletons. Sequenced here: CD4+ T cells from peripheral blood, sampled after recovery from COVID-19. The receptors shown here come from a human donor who had COVID-19.

This rearrangement joins TRBV3-1 (or the pseudogene TRBV3-2) to TRBJ2-7; 7 nucleotides align to TRBD2. In germline, CDR1 is LGHDT, CDR2 YNNKEL (reference sequence). This CDR3 spans 13 amino acids. J gave up 2 bases and V 4 bases, and 2 bases lay outside the gene matches. CDR3 nucleotides: TGTGCCAGCAGCCCCGCGGGGGCCTACGAGCAGTACTTC. This gives the protein CASSPAGAYEQYF.

The gene calls are TRBV10-3 and TRBJ1-4, with D tentatively TRBD1 (6 bases). The germline V gene has CDR1 ENHRY and CDR2 SYGVKD. Trimming stripped 6 bases from V and 1 base from J, with 15 bases between. CDR3 size: 16 residues. The CDR3 sequence: CAISRGAGGTNEKLFF. CDR3 in DNA: TGTGCCATCAGCCGGGGGGCCGGGGGAACTAATGAAAAACTGTTTTTT.

The V and J genes are TRBV20-1 and TRBJ1-3; weak D call: TRBD1 (5 bases). Germline CDR1 is DFQATT and CDR2 is SNEGSKA (reference sequence). Trimming cost V 3 bases and J 2 bases, with 11 bases left between them. The CDR3 contains 14 residues. CDR3 coding DNA: TGCAGTGCTAGTTATACGGGGGCTGGAAACACCATATATTTT. Protein product: CSASYTGAGNTIYF.

The chain joins TRBV7-2 to TRBJ1-1; a weak D match, TRBD1 (5 bases). This CDR3 comprises 15 residues. The germline V and J ends were trimmed by 3 bases and 7 bases, with 18 bases remaining between them. The germline CDR1 and CDR2 sequences are SGHTA and FQGNSA. CDR3 in DNA: TGTGCCAGCAGCTTCACCCCGGGACTTTGGGTTGAAGCTTTCTTT. Protein product: CASSFTPGLWVEAFF. Full variable domain (remainder filled in from reference TRBV7-2 and TRBJ1-1): GAGVSQSPSNKVTEKGKDVELRCDPISGHTALYWYRQSLGQGLEFLIYFQGNSAPDKSGLPSDRFSAERTGGSVSTLTIQRTQQEDSAVYLCASSFTPGLWVEAFFGQGTRLTVV.

Notes on this clone: The germline gene is not matched at one end of the junction; a read error may be the cause. The V and J genes are TRBV3-1 (or the pseudogene TRBV3-2) and TRBJ1-2, with 9 bases identical to TRBD1. The CDR3 is 12 amino acids. Germline V gives CDR1 LGHDT, CDR2 YNNKEL (reference sequence). The CDR3 DNA reads TGTGCCAGCAGCTCCCGGGACAGGGACTTAAGGTTC. This encodes CASSSRDRDLRF.

V is TRBV6-1 and J is TRBJ1-4; tentative D call: TRBD1 (5 bases). The CDR3 sequence is 16 residues long. Trimming took off 3 bases at V and 4 bases at J, with 15 bases between the two ends. The germline gives CDR1 MNHNS, CDR2 SASEGT. The CDR3 DNA reads as TGTGCCAGCAGTGAGGAGACCGGGGGTGTTAATGAAAAACTGTTTTTT. As protein: CASSEETGGVNEKLFF.

CDR3 sequence (DNA): TGCGCCAGCAGCCAAGAAATATGGGACAGGGACCCACCCCTCCACTTT. As protein: CASSQEIWDRDPPLHF. This chain uses TRBV4-1 with TRBJ1-6; 9 bases map to TRBD1. Losses at the gene ends were 0 bases for V and 11 bases for J; bases not matched to a gene: 8. CDR3 length equals 16 residues. Germline V gives CDR1 MGHRA, CDR2 YSYEKL.

DNA for the CDR3: TGTGCCAGCAGCCATGACAATTCACCCCTCCACTTT. It is translated as CASSHDNSPLHF. The rearrangement joins TRBV3-1 (or the pseudogene TRBV3-2) to TRBJ1-6; D is unclear. V was shortened by 3 bases and J by 7 bases, with 4 bases between the two germline ends. The CDR3 contains 12 residues. Germline CDR1 reads LGHDT; CDR2 reads YNNKEL (reference sequence).

The chain is built from TRBV7-9 and TRBJ1-2; D is unresolved. Trimming shortened V by 3 bases and J by 2 bases, and 13 bases separated the two germline ends. The CDR3 has 15 amino acids. The germline CDR1 and CDR2 sequences are SEHNR and FQNEAQ (reference sequence). The CDR3 here is CASSFEASSNYGYTF. The CDR3 bases are TGTGCCAGCAGCTTTGAGGCCAGTTCAAACTATGGCTACACCTTC.

V usage is TRBV10-3 and J usage is TRBJ1-1; TRBD1 is a possible D gene (6 bases). Germline values: CDR1 ENHRY, CDR2 SYGVKD. The length of the CDR3 is 16 residues. V lost 0 bases and J 3 bases, leaving 14 bases between the germline ends. CDR3 in amino acids: CAISESGGGWDTEAFF. CDR3 DNA sequence: TGTGCCATCAGTGAGTCAGGGGGGGGCTGGGACACTGAAGCTTTCTTT.

This chain connects TRBV25-1 to TRBJ1-6, with D uncertain. The V and J ends lost 3 bases and 0 bases respectively, with 3 bases between them. The CDR3 sequence is 14 residues long. Looked up from germline, CDR1 is MGHDK and CDR2 is SYGVNS. CDR3 in amino acids: CASSEGSYNSPLHF. As DNA, the CDR3 is TGTGCCAGCAGTGAGGGCTCCTATAATTCACCCCTCCACTTT.

The gene calls are TRBV11-2 and TRBJ2-5; maybe TRBD1 (6 bases). CDR1 and CDR2 from the germline V gene are SGHAT and FQNNGV. The CDR3 runs 15 residues. Trimming left V 5 bases short and J 1 base short, with 14 bases between. CDR3 bases: TGTGCCAGCAGCCGCTTAGGGGGACCCCAAGAGACCCAGTACTTC. It encodes CASSRLGGPQETQYF.

V usage is TRBV5-1 and J usage is TRBJ1-1, with D possibly TRBD1 on 5 matching bases. Germline loops: CDR1 SGHRS, CDR2 YFSETQ. V was trimmed by 4 bases and J by 1 base, leaving 20 bases between them. The CDR3 contains 17 residues. CDR3: CASSRELGALTNTEAFF. The CDR3 nucleotides are TGCGCCAGCAGCCGGGAGCTAGGGGCACTGACGAACACTGAAGCTTTCTTT.

This chain uses TRBV9 with TRBJ2-5; maybe TRBD2 (6 bases). There are 15 residues in the CDR3. V lost 0 bases and J lost 5, with 14 bases in between. From germline, CDR1 is SGDLS and CDR2 YYNGEE. The CDR3 loop is CASSVDPGDRETQYF. In DNA, the CDR3 is TGTGCCAGCAGCGTAGACCCGGGGGATAGGGAGACCCAGTACTTC.

The chain recombines TRBV5-1 with TRBJ2-1, with TRBD1 matching 9 bases. V was pared by 4 bases and J by 8 bases, with 10 bases of the junction left unmatched. The length of the CDR3 is 15 residues. Germline V CDR1 and CDR2: SGHRS, YFSETQ. CDR3 DNA: TGCGCCAGCAGCCGCGGGACAGGGAATCGTTATGAGCAGTTCTTC. Encoded protein: CASSRGTGNRYEQFF.

The rearrangement uses TRBV15 and TRBJ1-3, with D possibly matching TRBD1 (6 bases). The CDR3 length is 16 residues. CDR1 is LNHNV and CDR2 is YYDKDF in the germline V gene (reference sequence). Trimming removed 5 bases from V and 2 bases from J, with 16 bases in between. The CDR3 sequence is CATSERGGRTGNTIYF. CDR3 DNA: TGTGCCACCAGCGAGAGGGGGGGCCGTACTGGAAACACCATATATTTT.

The V gene is TRBV29-1, the J gene TRBJ2-7; 9 bases agree with TRBD2. With V trimmed by 0 bases and J by 3 bases, 3 bases remained unmatched. In germline, CDR1 is SQVTM, CDR2 ANQGSEA. This CDR3 region has 14 residues. The CDR3 sequence: CSVEEGSGGYEQYF. For the CDR3, the DNA is TGCAGCGTTGAAGAAGGTAGCGGGGGCTACGAGCAGTACTTC.

The rearrangement joins TRBV7-6 to TRBJ1-3; no clear D. Germline values: CDR1 SGHVS, CDR2 FNYEAQ. This CDR3 contains 15 residues. Trimming took 5 bases from V and 0 from J, leaving 11 bases between them. The CDR3 reads CASSEQMYSGNTIYF. The CDR3 DNA follows: TGTGCCAGCAGCGAACAGATGTACTCTGGAAACACCATATATTTT.

This sequence joins TRBV27 and TRBJ1-6; possible D gene TRBD1, 5 bases. The CDR3 spans 20 residues. The ends were cut back, 0 bases at V and 1 base at J, with 19 bases in the middle. In germline, CDR1 is MNHEY, CDR2 SMNVEV (reference sequence). CDR3 protein: CASSLSNRGGSSSYNSPLHF. The CDR3 nucleotides read TGTGCCAGCAGTTTATCGAATAGGGGCGGGTCGAGTTCCTATAATTCACCCCTCCACTTT.

The chain is built from TRBV4-1 and TRBJ2-5, with 12 bases matching TRBD2. V was clipped by 0 bases and J by 4 bases; unmatched bases: 9. Germline V gene lookup returns CDR1 MGHRA and CDR2 YSYEKL. This CDR3 contains 18 residues. The CDR3 sequence: CASSQERLAGGQGETQYF. DNA of the CDR3: TGCGCCAGCAGCCAAGAGAGGCTAGCGGGGGGGCAAGGAGAGACCCAGTACTTC.

Only one count was recorded for this clone. The rearrangement links TRBV28 to TRBJ1-6; 7 bases map to TRBD1. The CDR3 loop spans 14 amino acids. The ends lost 3 bases at V and 4 bases at J; junction bases unmatched: 0. Germline CDR1 MDHEN, CDR2 SYDVKM. CDR3 sequence (DNA): TGTGCCAGCAGTTTGGGACAGTATAATTCACCCCTCCACTTT. Protein product: CASSLGQYNSPLHF.

J is TRBJ2-1 and V is TRBV7-6, with 9 bases that match TRBD1. The CDR3 consists of 15 residues. V dropped 5 bases and J dropped 6; count of bases not matched to a gene: 8. The V gene's germline CDR1 is SGHVS and CDR2 FNYEAQ. CDR3 bases: TGTGCCAGCAGCATTGGGGGGACAGGGCCCAATGAGCAGTTCTTC. It encodes CASSIGGTGPNEQFF.

V gene TRBV10-1 combines with J gene TRBJ2-5; a weak D match, TRBD2 (6 bases). The CDR3 is 14 amino acids. Germline V lookup: CDR1 WNHNN, CDR2 SYGVQD (reference sequence). The V gene lost 3 bases and the J gene lost 4 bases, with 12 bases spanning the gap. The CDR3 sequence is CASSDLTRGETQYF. The CDR3 nucleotides read TGCGCCAGCAGTGATTTGACTAGGGGAGAGACCCAGTACTTC.

This chain links TRBV4-1 with TRBJ1-6; 10 nucleotides align to TRBD1. J lost 10 bases, V lost 1 base, and 4 bases had no gene match. The CDR3 contains 15 residues. CDR1 is MGHRA and CDR2 is YSYEKL in the germline V gene. The CDR3 region is CASSQAGTGVSPLHF. In nucleotides, the CDR3 is TGCGCCAGCAGCCAAGCTGGGACAGGGGTATCACCCCTCCACTTT.

This rearrangement joins TRBV29-1 to TRBJ2-5; D is uncertain. The length of the CDR3 is 14 residues. V was cut by 7 bases and J by 2 bases, with 17 bases left in between. In germline, CDR1 is SQVTM, CDR2 ANQGSEA. In DNA form, the CDR3 reads TGCAGCGCCCTTATGCGAACGGGTCAAGAGACCCAGTACTTC. Its protein product is CSALMRTGQETQYF.

J is TRBJ2-5 and V is TRBV11-2; 7 bases line up with TRBD2. CDR3 length equals 16 residues. V was clipped by 0 bases and J by 1 base; unmatched bases: 5. Per the germline V gene, CDR1 is SGHAT and CDR2 is FQNNGV. CDR3 sequence: CASSLDRSGGQETQYF. The CDR3 bases are TGTGCCAGCAGCTTAGATCGTTCGGGGGGCCAAGAGACCCAGTACTTC.

The V gene is TRBV7-9, the J gene TRBJ1-2, with D uncertain. Trimming removed 1 base at V and 8 bases at J, with 20 bases between. From germline, CDR1 is SEHNR and CDR2 FQNEAQ (reference sequence). The CDR3 covers 16 residues. The CDR3 region is CASSLGKTLAGGGYTF. The CDR3 DNA reads as TGTGCCAGCAGCTTAGGAAAGACTCTTGCTGGTGGGGGCTACACCTTC. Using reference TRBV7-9 and TRBJ1-2 for the parts outside the CDR3, the full variable domain is DTGVSQNPRHKITKRGQNVTFRCDPISEHNRLYWYRQTLGQGPEFLTYFQNEAQLEKSRLLSDRFSAERPKGSFSTLEIQRTEQGDSAMYLCASSLGKTLAGGGYTFGSGTRLTVV.

The rearrangement links TRBV2 to TRBJ2-7, with D unresolved. The CDR3 is made up of 13 amino acids. V shed 3 bases and J shed 3 bases, with 9 bases lying between them. Germline CDR1 and CDR2: SNHLY and FYNNEI. CDR3: CASSDGRRYEQYF. CDR3 nucleotide sequence: TGTGCCAGCAGTGACGGCCGGCGCTACGAGCAGTACTTC.

The V gene is TRBV5-8, the J gene TRBJ2-3; TRBD2 matches at 14 bases. The CDR3 runs 20 residues. The J segment lost 3 bases and the V segment lost 1 base, leaving 13 bases of the junction unmatched. CDR1 SGHTS and CDR2 YDEGEE come from the germline V gene. CDR3 loop: CASSLPGLAGEGYGTDTQYF. CDR3 bases: TGTGCCAGCAGCTTGCCGGGACTAGCGGGAGAAGGGTACGGTACAGATACGCAGTATTTT.

J is TRBJ1-2 and V is TRBV18; a possible D gene is TRBD1 (6 bases). The CDR3 has 14 residues. The V end was cut by 3 bases, the J end by 8 bases, with 16 bases between. The germline V gene has CDR1 KGHSH and CDR2 LQKENI. The CDR3 DNA follows: TGTGCCAGCTCACCGGACAGCGACGTAGCGGGCTACACCTTC. Its translation is CASSPDSDVAGYTF.

This clone is labeled medium-sized. The chain combines TRBV9 with TRBJ1-1, with D possibly being TRBD1 (5 bases). Per germline, CDR1 SGDLS and CDR2 YYNGEE. This CDR3 has 18 residues. Trimming cost V 0 bases and J 2 bases, with 20 bases left between them. The CDR3 DNA reads TGTGCCAGCAGCGTAGCTGGGGGGTTAACGAGCGATAACACTGAAGCTTTCTTT. Protein sequence: CASSVAGGLTSDNTEAFF. Based on the CDR3 plus reference TRBV9 and TRBJ1-1, the full variable domain is DSGVTQTPKHLITATGQRVTLRCSPRSGDLSVYWYQQSLDQGLQFLIQYYNGEERAKGNILERFSAQQFPDLHSELNLSSLELGDSALYFCASSVAGGLTSDNTEAFFGQGTRLTVV.

In this sample, this clone turned up once. CDR3 sequence reads: CASSSSDSLAGGPYEQYF. The CDR3 bases are TGTGCCAGCTCATCAAGCGACAGTCTAGCGGGAGGCCCCTACGAGCAGTACTTC. The chain links TRBV18 to TRBJ2-7, with 11 bases fitting TRBD2. This CDR3 has 18 amino acids. V shed 5 bases, J shed 2 bases, and the junction held 14 bases outside the gene matches. Germline V gene lookup returns CDR1 KGHSH and CDR2 LQKENI.